These 8 T cell receptor beta chains were all obtained from the same sample, sequenced in a study of post-analysis software for immune sequencing data. The study, taken as a whole, reports: Elevated frequency relative to controls characterized four or five TRBV segments in patients, TRBV5-6, TRBV5-1 and TRBV20-1 among them.

These TCRs' antigens remain unknown. TCR beta cDNA libraries had unique molecular identifiers. TCRdb processed the PCR reads anew with MiXCR; each CDR3 protein has one entry. The sample consists of approximately 460,000 distinct CDR3 sequences, around 40% of them appearing once. The specimen sequenced was blood. These receptor sequences come from a girl aged 10 to 17 with multiple sclerosis.

This clonotype was counted only a few times. The chain has TRBV15 and TRBJ2-1; a weak D match, TRBD2 (6 bases). The ends were cut back, 1 base at V and 6 bases at J, with 13 bases in the middle. The CDR3 contains 15 residues. The germline V gene has CDR1 LNHNV and CDR2 YYDKDF (reference sequence). CDR3 amino acids: CATSRGLEQPNEQFF. CDR3 nucleotide sequence: TGTGCCACCAGCAGAGGACTAGAACAGCCCAATGAGCAGTTCTTC.

This clonotype occurred a few times. This sequence joins TRBV7-2 and TRBJ2-3; D possibly corresponds to TRBD2 (6 bases). From germline, CDR1 is SGHTA and CDR2 FQGNSA. With 4 bases removed from V and 2 bases from J, the gap between germline ends came to 13 bases. CDR3 length equals 15 residues. CDR3 coding DNA: TGTGCCAGCAGCTCCCAGCGGGTGATCACAGATACGCAGTATTTT. Translated: CASSSQRVITDTQYF. Based on the CDR3 plus reference TRBV7-2 and TRBJ2-3, the full variable domain is GAGVSQSPSNKVTEKGKDVELRCDPISGHTALYWYRQSLGQGLEFLIYFQGNSAPDKSGLPSDRFSAERTGGSVSTLTIQRTQQEDSAVYLCASSSQRVITDTQYFGPGTRLTVL.

This clonotype was detected a few times. The chain combines TRBV6-5 with TRBJ1-2; the match to TRBD1 covers 7 bases. Germline V gives CDR1 MNHEY, CDR2 SVGAGI. The CDR3 runs to 16 residues. The V and J ends lost 5 bases and 2 bases, in that order; junction bases with no gene match: 11. CDR3 residues: CASSHLPTGKNYGYTF. For the CDR3, the DNA is TGTGCCAGCAGTCACCTTCCGACAGGGAAGAACTATGGCTACACCTTC.

The chain joins TRBV30 to TRBJ2-1; D possibly matches TRBD1 or TRBD2 (5 bases each). Germline CDR1 reads GTSNPN; CDR2 reads SVGIG (reference sequence). V dropped 7 bases and J dropped 8 bases, with 12 bases sitting between them. This CDR3 is built from 11 residues. The CDR3 reads CASAGTHEQFF. For the CDR3, the DNA is TGTGCCTCGGCAGGGACCCATGAGCAGTTCTTC. The full variable domain, its missing parts supplied by reference TRBV30 and TRBJ2-1, is SQTIHQWPATLVQPVGSPLSLECTVEGTSNPNLYWYRQAAGRGLQLLFYSVGIGQISSEVPQNLSASRPQDRQFILSSKKLLLSDSGFYLCASAGTHEQFFGPGTRLTVL.

The chain combines TRBV29-1 with TRBJ1-6; no clear D gene. Germline V gene data show CDR1 as SQVTM and CDR2 as ANQGSEA. Trimming removed 4 bases from V and 6 bases from J, with 13 bases in between. This CDR3 spans 14 amino acids. Here the CDR3 reads CSVGAGSPNSPLHF. Written as DNA, the CDR3 is TGCAGCGTTGGAGCCGGGAGCCCTAATTCACCCCTCCACTTT.

This sequence joins TRBV2 and TRBJ2-1; D may be TRBD2 (6 bases). The germline V and J ends were trimmed by 6 bases and 0 bases, with 9 bases remaining between them. The CDR3 contains 14 residues. Per germline, CDR1 SNHLY and CDR2 FYNNEI. CDR3 sequence reads: CASRATSSYNEQFF. The CDR3 DNA is TGTGCCAGCAGAGCGACTAGCTCCTACAATGAGCAGTTCTTC.

This chain joins TRBV29-1 and TRBJ2-1; 8 bases are a match to TRBD2. The germline V gene encodes CDR1 SQVTM and CDR2 ANQGSEA. After removal of 6 bases from V and 3 bases from J, the junction contained 19 bases not matched to a gene. The length of the CDR3 is 18 residues. CDR3 DNA: TGCAGCGTCAGGCCGAGGCTAGCGGGCGGTGACGACTACAATGAGCAGTTCTTC. Translation gives CSVRPRLAGGDDYNEQFF.

The chain is built from TRBV7-3 and TRBJ2-5; D might be TRBD2 (5 bases). The J call is uncertain, as TRBJ2-7 better fits the DNA end. This CDR3 has 15 amino acids. Germline V gives CDR1 SGHTA, CDR2 FQGTGA. In DNA form, the CDR3 reads TGTGCCAGCAGCTCACAAGGCGGGCGAGGGTACGAGCAGTACTTC. Translation: CASSSQGGRGYEQYF.